Presented here are 24 T cell receptor beta chains from one specimen sequenced in a study of blood T cell repertoires in COVID-19 (dated by TCRdb to the early 2020s). The method behind the library was the immunoSEQ multiplex PCR assay. Here the immuneACCESS table is served through TCRdb, limited to in-frame sequences with V and J called. Missing clones are a known gap in these copies; in checked studies unresolved V genes cover under half, and the rest lacks a known reason. The sample table contains roughly 180,000 clones; only one count was recorded for about 90% of them. The biggest ten clones account for 2% to 2.5% of the sample. Source material: PBMCs or T cells enriched from blood (not recorded which). The source is a woman aged 30 to 39 who had recovered from COVID-19.

This CDR3 reads CASSPEDSSTDTQYF. CDR3 DNA sequence: TGCGCCAGCAGCCCTGAGGACAGTAGCACAGATACGCAGTATTTT. This chain connects TRBV5-1 to TRBJ2-3, with D possibly TRBD1 on 6 matching bases. The germline V gene has CDR1 SGHRS and CDR2 YFSETQ. CDR3 size: 15 residues. Trimming took off 4 bases at V and 0 bases at J, with 12 bases between the two ends.

The chain recombines TRBV24-1 with TRBJ2-3; TRBD2 is a possible D gene (5 bases). Trimming stripped 2 bases from V and 5 bases from J, with 10 bases between. The CDR3 length is 14 residues. CDR1 is KGHDR, CDR2 SFDVKD, per germline. The CDR3 is CATSDYAGGDTQYF. The CDR3 DNA follows: TGTGCCACCAGTGATTACGCGGGTGGAGATACGCAGTATTTT.

The rearrangement links TRBV10-3 to TRBJ2-7, with a possible D match to TRBD2 (6 bases). V was shortened by 7 bases and J by 0 bases, with 22 bases between the two germline ends. The CDR3 runs 17 residues. Germline V gene sequence: CDR1 ENHRY, CDR2 SYGVKD. The CDR3 coding sequence is TGTGCCATCAAAGCAGCGACAGCGGGCCGTTCCTCCTACGAGCAGTACTTC. It specifies CAIKAATAGRSSYEQYF.

V usage is TRBV28 and J usage is TRBJ2-7; no clear D gene. The length of the CDR3 is 13 residues. The V gene lost 5 bases and the J gene lost 3 bases, with 11 bases spanning the gap. The germline V gene has CDR1 MDHEN and CDR2 SYDVKM. The CDR3 region has the DNA TGTGCCAGCAGTCCCCACCAGATCTACGAGCAGTACTTC. Protein sequence: CASSPHQIYEQYF.

This clone was observed a handful of times. The V call is TRBV25-1, the J call TRBJ1-5, with D unclear. Germline loops: CDR1 MGHDK, CDR2 SYGVNS. The CDR3 spans 16 residues. V dropped 1 base and J dropped 2 bases, with 12 bases sitting between them. In DNA form, the CDR3 reads TGTGCCAGCAGTGAATTGTCGTCCACGGGCAATCAGCCCCAGCATTTT. Translating it yields CASSELSSTGNQPQHF.

The genes are TRBV2 and TRBJ1-2; 7 nucleotides match TRBD1. This CDR3 has 14 residues. V trimming: 7 bases; J trimming: 2 bases; junction bases outside the gene matches: 7. CDR1 SNHLY and CDR2 FYNNEI come from the germline V gene. The CDR3 coding sequence is TGTGCCAGCAAGCTGGGACAGACCAACTATGGCTACACCTTC. It yields the protein CASKLGQTNYGYTF. Combining the CDR3 with reference TRBV2 and TRBJ1-2 gives the whole variable domain EPEVTQTPSHQVTQMGQEVILRCVPISNHLYFYWYRQILGQKVEFLVSFYNNEISEKSEIFDDQFSVERPDGSNFTLKIRSTKLEDSAMYFCASKLGQTNYGYTFGSGTRLTVV.

The chain joins TRBV19 to TRBJ2-3, with TRBD2 as a possible D gene (6 bases). This CDR3 region has 11 residues. Germline lookup yields CDR1 LNHDA and CDR2 SQIVND (reference sequence). The germline V and J ends were trimmed by 6 bases and 5 bases, with 6 bases remaining between them. The CDR3 region is CASSGGDTQYF. In DNA form, the CDR3 reads TGTGCCAGTAGCGGGGGAGATACGCAGTATTTT.

The chain has TRBV3-1 (or the pseudogene TRBV3-2) and TRBJ1-3; 7 bases line up with TRBD1. This CDR3 has 16 amino acids. In germline, CDR1 is LGHDT, CDR2 YNNKEL (reference sequence). The V segment lost 4 bases and the J segment 0 bases; nucleotides outside the gene matches: 6. In DNA form, the CDR3 reads TGTGCCAGCAGCCGGGACAGAGGATTCTCTGGAAACACCATATATTTT. This gives the protein CASSRDRGFSGNTIYF.

This chain connects TRBV4-3 to TRBJ1-2; a weak D match, TRBD1 (6 bases). The CDR3 length is 14 residues. Germline V gene sequence: CDR1 LGHNA, CDR2 YSLEER. The V gene lost 1 base and the J gene lost 7 bases, with 13 bases spanning the gap. DNA of the CDR3: TGCGCCAGCAGCCAAGGCAGGGGAAACCGTGGCTACACCTTC. Translation: CASSQGRGNRGYTF.

The chain couples TRBV21-1 to TRBJ1-2; the D call TRBD1 from the table was never checked on the DNA. TRBV21-1 is given as a pseudogene. The CDR3 covers 17 residues. The CDR3 DNA is TGTGCCAGCAGCAAATCGGGCAGGGCCGAACCGTCCTATGGCTACACCTTC. Residues: CASSKSGRAEPSYGYTF.

This clone was found once. The chain combines TRBV14 with TRBJ1-4; unclear D gene. Trimming removed 6 bases from V and 8 bases from J, with 16 bases in between. CDR3 length: 14 amino acids. CDR1 is SGHDN and CDR2 is FVKESK in the germline V gene. The CDR3 nucleotides read TGTGCCAGCAGTAAGGAGGCCGGAGGGGAAAAACTGTTTTTT. This translates into CASSKEAGGEKLFF.

To note about this clone: The same CDR3 is also encoded by other DNA sequences in this sample. The V call is TRBV4-2, the J call TRBJ2-1, with 7 bases fitting TRBD2. The V segment lost 1 base and the J segment 7 bases; nucleotides outside the gene matches: 4. The CDR3 consists of 14 residues. The germline CDR1 and CDR2 sequences are LGHNA and YNFKEQ. CDR3: CASSQAGGGNEQFF. The CDR3 DNA sequence: TGTGCCAGCAGCCAAGCGGGGGGAGGGAATGAGCAGTTCTTC.

This rearrangement joins TRBV4-1 to TRBJ1-4, with a weak D call TRBD1 (5 bases). The CDR3 is made up of 16 amino acids. Germline loops: CDR1 MGHRA, CDR2 YSYEKL. The V and J ends lost 3 bases and 0 bases respectively, with 11 bases between them. CDR3 DNA sequence: TGCGCCAGCAGCCACGATACAGGAACAACTAATGAAAAACTGTTTTTT. Its protein is CASSHDTGTTNEKLFF.

This clone was found a few times. The chain recombines TRBV5-5 with TRBJ1-4; D not resolved. Germline V gene data show CDR1 as SGHKS and CDR2 as YYEKEE (reference sequence). This CDR3 comprises 15 residues. Trimming removed 5 bases from V and 6 bases from J, with 17 bases in between. CDR3 sequence: CASSQNGWSDEKLFF. DNA of the CDR3: TGTGCCAGCAGTCAAAACGGGTGGAGTGATGAAAAACTGTTTTTT.

This chain joins TRBV6-5 and TRBJ2-5, with a possible D match to TRBD1 (5 bases). The V end lost 5 bases, the J end lost 4 bases, and 14 bases lay between the germline ends. Looked up from germline, CDR1 is MNHEY and CDR2 is SVGAGI. This CDR3 is 14 amino acids long. As DNA, the CDR3 is TGTGCCAGCAGTCTACAACTTGGGGCAGAGACCCAGTACTTC. Protein product: CASSLQLGAETQYF.

This rearrangement joins TRBV30 to TRBJ1-1; D is perhaps TRBD1 (6 bases). This CDR3 region has 13 residues. Between the trimmed V and J ends, which lost 3 bases and 5 bases, there was a span of 13 bases. Germline V gene data show CDR1 as GTSNPN and CDR2 as SVGIG (reference sequence). The DNA of the CDR3 is TGTGCCTGGAGACAGGGAAGGGGTACTGAAGCTTTCTTT. Residues: CAWRQGRGTEAFF. The entire variable domain, with the rest obtained from reference TRBV30 and TRBJ1-1, is as follows: SQTIHQWPATLVQPVGSPLSLECTVEGTSNPNLYWYRQAAGRGLQLLFYSVGIGQISSEVPQNLSASRPQDRQFILSSKKLLLSDSGFYLCAWRQGRGTEAFFGQGTRLTVV.

V is TRBV24-1 and J is TRBJ2-5, with TRBD1 as a possible D gene (6 bases). CDR3 length: 14 amino acids. Trimming removed 4 bases from V and 1 base from J, with 9 bases in between. The V gene's germline CDR1 is KGHDR and CDR2 SFDVKD. DNA for the CDR3: TGTGCCACCAGTGACCGGACAGCCCAAGAGACCCAGTACTTC. This codes for CATSDRTAQETQYF.

V is TRBV19 and J is TRBJ1-2; D gene unclear. CDR3 size: 12 residues. Germline loops: CDR1 LNHDA, CDR2 SQIVND (reference sequence). V was clipped by 5 bases and J by 5 bases, with 9 bases between them. CDR3 nucleotide sequence: TGTGCCAGTAGTTTTCACACGTATGGCTACACCTTC. This codes for CASSFHTYGYTF.

This clone is a singleton in its sample. The rearrangement joins TRBV7-9 to TRBJ2-7, with D unresolved. V was trimmed by 5 bases and J by 3 bases, leaving 11 bases between them. Germline assignment: CDR1 SEHNR and CDR2 FQNEAQ (reference sequence). The CDR3 extends over 13 amino acids. The CDR3 sequence is CASSRHGDYEQYF. In DNA, the CDR3 is TGTGCCAGCAGCCGCCATGGAGACTACGAGCAGTACTTC.

This clone appeared a few times. The chain links TRBV29-1 to TRBJ1-2; a weak D match, TRBD1 (5 bases). The CDR3 covers 13 residues. Trimming removed 3 bases from V and 7 bases from J, with 15 bases in between. Germline CDR1 SQVTM, CDR2 ANQGSEA. This CDR3 reads CSVDRTGEGGYTF. The CDR3 DNA is TGCAGCGTTGACCGTACGGGGGAGGGTGGCTACACCTTC.

The V gene is TRBV2, the J gene TRBJ1-4, with D possibly being TRBD1 (6 bases). V was clipped by 6 bases and J by 4 bases, with 15 bases between them. The CDR3 runs 15 residues. Germline CDR1 SNHLY, CDR2 FYNNEI. CDR3: CASRDFDRFNEKLFF. CDR3 sequence (DNA): TGTGCCAGCAGGGATTTTGACAGGTTTAATGAAAAACTGTTTTTT.

As to this clone: Other nucleotide sequences from this sample produce the same CDR3. This chain links TRBV7-2 with TRBJ2-5; 8 bases are shared with TRBD2. V lost 0 bases to trimming and J lost 5 bases; unmatched junction nucleotides: 2. Germline CDR1 is SGHTA and CDR2 is FQGNSA. The CDR3 runs to 14 residues. For the CDR3, the DNA is TGTGCCAGCAGCTTAGCGGGCGGGGGGGAGACCCAGTACTTC. Encoded protein: CASSLAGGGETQYF.

This chain uses TRBV5-4 with TRBJ2-2; 10 positions match TRBD2. With V trimmed by 4 bases and J by 3 bases, 6 bases remained unmatched. This CDR3 is built from 16 residues. CDR1 SGHNT and CDR2 YYREEE come from the germline V gene (reference sequence). CDR3 loop: CASSIGLAAYTGELFF. Here the CDR3 DNA reads TGTGCCAGCAGCATCGGACTAGCGGCCTACACCGGGGAGCTGTTTTTT.

This chain uses TRBV7-8 with TRBJ2-1, with D perhaps matching TRBD1 (5 bases). V was trimmed by 4 bases and J by 5 bases, leaving 9 bases between them. Germline CDR1 is SGHVS and CDR2 is FQNEAQ. The CDR3 is made up of 13 amino acids. In DNA, the CDR3 is TGTGCCAGCAGCTCTCGACAGCACAATGAGCAGTTCTTC. Amino acid sequence: CASSSRQHNEQFF.